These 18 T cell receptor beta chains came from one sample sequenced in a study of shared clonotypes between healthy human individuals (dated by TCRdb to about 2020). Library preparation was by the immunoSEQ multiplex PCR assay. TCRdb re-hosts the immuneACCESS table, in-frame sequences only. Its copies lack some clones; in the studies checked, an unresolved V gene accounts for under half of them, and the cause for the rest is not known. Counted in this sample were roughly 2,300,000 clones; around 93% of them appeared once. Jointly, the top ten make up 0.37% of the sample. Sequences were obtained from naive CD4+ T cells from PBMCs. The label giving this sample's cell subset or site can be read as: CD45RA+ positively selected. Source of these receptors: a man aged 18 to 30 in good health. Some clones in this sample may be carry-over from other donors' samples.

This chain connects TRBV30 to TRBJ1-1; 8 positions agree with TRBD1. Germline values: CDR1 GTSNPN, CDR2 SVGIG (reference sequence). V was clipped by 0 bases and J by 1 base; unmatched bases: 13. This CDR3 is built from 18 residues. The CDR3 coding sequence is TGTGCCTGGAGTGTACGACTTTCCCCCACAGGGGGGAACACTGAAGCTTTCTTT. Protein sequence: CAWSVRLSPTGGNTEAFF.

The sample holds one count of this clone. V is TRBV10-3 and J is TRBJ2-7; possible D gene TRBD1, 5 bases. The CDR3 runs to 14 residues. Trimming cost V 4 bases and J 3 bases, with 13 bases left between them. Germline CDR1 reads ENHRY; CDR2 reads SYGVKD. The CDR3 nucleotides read TGTGCCATCAGTGTTACTCAGGGAAGCTACGAGCAGTACTTC. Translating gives CAISVTQGSYEQYF.

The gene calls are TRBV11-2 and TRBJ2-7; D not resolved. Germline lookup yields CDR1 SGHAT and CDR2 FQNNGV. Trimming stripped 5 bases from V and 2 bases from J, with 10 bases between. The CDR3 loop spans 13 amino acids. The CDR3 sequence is CASSNAGTYEQYF. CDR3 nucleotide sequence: TGTGCCAGCAGCAACGCTGGGACCTACGAGCAGTACTTC.

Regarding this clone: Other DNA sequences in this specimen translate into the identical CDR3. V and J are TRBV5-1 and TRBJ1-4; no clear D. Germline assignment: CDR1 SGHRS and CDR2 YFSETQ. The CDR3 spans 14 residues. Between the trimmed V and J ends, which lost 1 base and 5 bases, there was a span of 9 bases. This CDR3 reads CASSLSRPNEKLFF. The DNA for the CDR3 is TGCGCCAGCAGCTTGAGCAGGCCGAATGAAAAACTGTTTTTT.

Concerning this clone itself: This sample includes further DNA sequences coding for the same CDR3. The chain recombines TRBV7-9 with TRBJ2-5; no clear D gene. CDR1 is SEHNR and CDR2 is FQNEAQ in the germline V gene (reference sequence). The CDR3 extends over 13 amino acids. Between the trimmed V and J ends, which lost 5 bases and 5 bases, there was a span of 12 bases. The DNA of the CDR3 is TGTGCCAGCAGCCGTGGATTAGGGGAGACCCAGTACTTC. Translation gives CASSRGLGETQYF.

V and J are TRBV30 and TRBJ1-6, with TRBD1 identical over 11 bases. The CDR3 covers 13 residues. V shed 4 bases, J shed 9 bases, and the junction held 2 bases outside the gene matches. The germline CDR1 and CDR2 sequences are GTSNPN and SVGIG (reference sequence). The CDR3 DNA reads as TGTGCCTGGACCGGGACAGGGGGTTCACCCCTCCACTTT. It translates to CAWTGTGGSPLHF.

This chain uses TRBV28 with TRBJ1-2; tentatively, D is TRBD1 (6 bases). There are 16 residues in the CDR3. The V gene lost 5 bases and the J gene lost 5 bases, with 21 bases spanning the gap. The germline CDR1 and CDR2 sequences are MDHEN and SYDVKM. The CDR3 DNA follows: TGTGCCAGCAGTATCCCCCTGGGGGGGCGCTTGTATGGCTACACCTTC. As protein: CASSIPLGGRLYGYTF.

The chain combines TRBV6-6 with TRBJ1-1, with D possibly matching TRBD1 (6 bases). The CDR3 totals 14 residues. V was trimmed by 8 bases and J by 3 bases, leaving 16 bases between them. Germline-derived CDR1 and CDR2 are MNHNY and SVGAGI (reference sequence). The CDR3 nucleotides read TGTGCCAGCCGATCAACAGGGCAGTACACTGAAGCTTTCTTT. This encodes CASRSTGQYTEAFF.

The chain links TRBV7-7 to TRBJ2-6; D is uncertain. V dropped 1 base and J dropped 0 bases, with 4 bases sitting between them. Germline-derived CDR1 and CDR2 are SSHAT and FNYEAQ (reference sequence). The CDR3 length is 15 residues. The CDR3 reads CASSLGSSGANVLTF. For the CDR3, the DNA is TGTGCCAGCAGCTTAGGCTCCTCTGGGGCCAACGTCCTGACTTTC. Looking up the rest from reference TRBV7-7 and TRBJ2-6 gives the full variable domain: GAGVSQSPRYKVTKRGQDVTLRCDPISSHATLYWYQQALGQGPEFLTYFNYEAQPDKSGLPSDRFSAERPEGSISTLTIQRTEQRDSAMYRCASSLGSSGANVLTFGAGSRLTVL.

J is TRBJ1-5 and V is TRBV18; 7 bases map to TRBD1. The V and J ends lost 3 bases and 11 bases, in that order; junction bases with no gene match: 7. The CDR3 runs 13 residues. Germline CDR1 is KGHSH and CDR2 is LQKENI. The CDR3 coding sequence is TGTGCCAGCTCACCCTTTTGGGGACAGTCCCAGCATTTT. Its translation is CASSPFWGQSQHF. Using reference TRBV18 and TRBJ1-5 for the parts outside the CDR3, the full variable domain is NAGVMQNPRHLVRRRGQEARLRCSPMKGHSHVYWYRQLPEEGLKFMVYLQKENIIDESGMPKERFSAEFPKEGPSILRIQQVVRGDSAAYFCASSPFWGQSQHFGDGTRLSIL.

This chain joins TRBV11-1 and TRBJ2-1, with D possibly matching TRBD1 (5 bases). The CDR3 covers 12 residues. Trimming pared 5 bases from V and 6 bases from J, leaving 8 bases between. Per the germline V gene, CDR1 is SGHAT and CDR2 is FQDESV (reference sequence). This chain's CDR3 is CASSRQGNEQFF. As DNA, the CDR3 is TGTGCCAGCAGCCGGCAGGGCAATGAGCAGTTCTTC.

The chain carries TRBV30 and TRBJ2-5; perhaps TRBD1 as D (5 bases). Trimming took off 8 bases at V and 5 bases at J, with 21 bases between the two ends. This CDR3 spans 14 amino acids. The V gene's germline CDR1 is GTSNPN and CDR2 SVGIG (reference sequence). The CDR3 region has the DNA TGTGCCCTAGGGCCGGTTGGGGCTGCGGAGACCCAGTACTTC. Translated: CALGPVGAAETQYF. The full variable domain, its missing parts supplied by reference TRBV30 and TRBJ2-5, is SQTIHQWPATLVQPVGSPLSLECTVEGTSNPNLYWYRQAAGRGLQLLFYSVGIGQISSEVPQNLSASRPQDRQFILSSKKLLLSDSGFYLCALGPVGAAETQYFGPGTRLLVL.

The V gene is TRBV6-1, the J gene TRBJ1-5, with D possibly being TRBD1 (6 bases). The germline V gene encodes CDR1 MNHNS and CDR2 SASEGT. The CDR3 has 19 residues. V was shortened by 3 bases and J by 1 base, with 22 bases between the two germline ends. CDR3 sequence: CASSDALRRGAWSNQPQHF. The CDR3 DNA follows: TGTGCCAGCAGTGATGCCCTAAGGCGGGGGGCGTGGAGCAATCAGCCCCAGCATTTT.

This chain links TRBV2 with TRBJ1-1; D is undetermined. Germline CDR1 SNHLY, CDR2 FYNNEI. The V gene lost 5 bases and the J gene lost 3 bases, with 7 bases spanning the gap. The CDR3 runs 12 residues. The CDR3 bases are TGTGCCAGCAGTTTCGATGACACTGAAGCTTTCTTT. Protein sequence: CASSFDDTEAFF.

Here the CDR3 DNA reads TGTGCCAGCAGCTTAGGGGTGGAGGGTTCCAATGAGCAGTTCTTC. This gives the protein CASSLGVEGSNEQFF. This chain connects TRBV5-4 to TRBJ2-1; a possible D gene is TRBD2 (6 bases). The V gene lost 2 bases and the J gene lost 6 bases, with 15 bases spanning the gap. The CDR3 sequence is 15 residues long. Germline V lookup: CDR1 SGHNT, CDR2 YYREEE (reference sequence). Full variable domain (rest looked up from reference TRBV5-4 and TRBJ2-1): ETGVTQSPTHLIKTRGQQVTLRCSSQSGHNTVSWYQQALGQGPQFIFQYYREEENGRGNFPPRFSGLQFPNYSSELNVNALELDDSALYLCASSLGVEGSNEQFFGPGTRLTVL.

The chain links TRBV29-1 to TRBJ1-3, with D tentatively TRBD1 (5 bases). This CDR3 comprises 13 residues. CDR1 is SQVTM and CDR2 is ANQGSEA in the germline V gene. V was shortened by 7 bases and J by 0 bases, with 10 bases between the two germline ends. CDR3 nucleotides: TGCAGCGCCCTAGACAGCTCTGGAAACACCATATATTTT. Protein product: CSALDSSGNTIYF.

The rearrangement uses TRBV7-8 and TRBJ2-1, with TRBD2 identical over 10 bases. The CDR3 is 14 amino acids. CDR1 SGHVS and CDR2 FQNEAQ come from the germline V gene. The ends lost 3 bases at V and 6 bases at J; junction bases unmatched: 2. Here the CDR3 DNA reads TGTGCCAGCAGCTTGACTAGCGGGCGCAATGAGCAGTTCTTC. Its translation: CASSLTSGRNEQFF.

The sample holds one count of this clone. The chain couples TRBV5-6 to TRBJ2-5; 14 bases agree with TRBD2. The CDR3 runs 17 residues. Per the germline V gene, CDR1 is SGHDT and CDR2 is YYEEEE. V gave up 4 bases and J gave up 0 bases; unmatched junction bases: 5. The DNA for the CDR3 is TGTGCCAGCAGCCTTCGGACTAGCGGGAGGTACCAAGAGACCCAGTACTTC. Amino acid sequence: CASSLRTSGRYQETQYF.